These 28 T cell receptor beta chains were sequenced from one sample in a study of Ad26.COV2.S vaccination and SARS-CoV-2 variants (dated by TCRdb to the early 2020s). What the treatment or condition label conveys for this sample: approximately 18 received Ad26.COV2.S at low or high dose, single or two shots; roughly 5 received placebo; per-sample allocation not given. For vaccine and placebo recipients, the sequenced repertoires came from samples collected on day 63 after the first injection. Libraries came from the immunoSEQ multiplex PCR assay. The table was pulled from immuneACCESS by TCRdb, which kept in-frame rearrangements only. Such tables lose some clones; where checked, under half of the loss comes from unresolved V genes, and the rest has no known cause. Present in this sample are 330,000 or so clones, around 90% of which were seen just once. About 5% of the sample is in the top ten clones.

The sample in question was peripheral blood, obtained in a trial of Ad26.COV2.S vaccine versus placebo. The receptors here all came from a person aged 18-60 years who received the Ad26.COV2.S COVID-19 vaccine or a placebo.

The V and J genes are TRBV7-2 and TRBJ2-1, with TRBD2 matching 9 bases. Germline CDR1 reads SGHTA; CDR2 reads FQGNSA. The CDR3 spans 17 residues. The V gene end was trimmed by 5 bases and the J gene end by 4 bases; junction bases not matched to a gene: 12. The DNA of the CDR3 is TGTGCCAGCAGCAAGATTATGACTAGCGGCCTATACAATGAGCAGTTCTTC. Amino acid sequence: CASSKIMTSGLYNEQFF.

In nucleotides, the CDR3 is TGCGCCAGCAGCATGACCGATAGTAGTGAAAAACTGTTTTTT. The encoded protein is CASSMTDSSEKLFF. The V and J genes are TRBV5-1 and TRBJ1-4, with no clear D. Trimming cost V 4 bases and J 7 bases, with 14 bases left between them. The CDR3 spans 14 residues. The V gene's germline CDR1 is SGHRS and CDR2 YFSETQ.

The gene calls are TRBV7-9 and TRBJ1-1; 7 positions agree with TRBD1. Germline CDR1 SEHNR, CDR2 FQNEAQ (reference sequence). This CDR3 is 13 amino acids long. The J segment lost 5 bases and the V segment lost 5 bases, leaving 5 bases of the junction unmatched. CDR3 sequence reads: CASSPIRGTEAFF. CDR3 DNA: TGTGCCAGCAGCCCTATCAGGGGGACTGAAGCTTTCTTT.

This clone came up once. The chain's CDR3 is CASSLRQTISNQPQHF. The CDR3 bases are TGTGCCAGCAGCTTAAGACAGACTATTAGCAATCAGCCCCAGCATTTT. V usage is TRBV11-2 and J usage is TRBJ1-5; maybe TRBD1 (5 bases). Trimming cost V 2 bases and J 0 bases, with 11 bases left between them. The CDR3 sequence is 16 residues long. In germline, CDR1 is SGHAT, CDR2 FQNNGV.

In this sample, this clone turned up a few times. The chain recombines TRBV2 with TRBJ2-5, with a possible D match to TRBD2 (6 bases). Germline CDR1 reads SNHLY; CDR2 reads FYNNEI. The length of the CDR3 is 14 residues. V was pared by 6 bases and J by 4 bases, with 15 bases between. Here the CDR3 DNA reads TGTGCCAGCAGGAAGGGACTTGGCCCAGAGACCCAGTACTTC. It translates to CASRKGLGPETQYF.

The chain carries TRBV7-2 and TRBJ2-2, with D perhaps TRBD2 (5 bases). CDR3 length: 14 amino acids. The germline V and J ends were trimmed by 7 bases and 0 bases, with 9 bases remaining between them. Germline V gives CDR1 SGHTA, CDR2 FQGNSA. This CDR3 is CASKRVPNTGELFF. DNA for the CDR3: TGTGCCAGCAAGAGGGTACCGAACACCGGGGAGCTGTTTTTT.

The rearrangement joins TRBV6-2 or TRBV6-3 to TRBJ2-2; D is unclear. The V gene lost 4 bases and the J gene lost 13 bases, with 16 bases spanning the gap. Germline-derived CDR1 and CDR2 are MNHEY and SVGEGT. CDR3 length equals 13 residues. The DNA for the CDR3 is TGTGCCAGCAGTTTCCCCACCCCCCCTTGGCTGTTTTTT. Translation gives CASSFPTPPWLFF.

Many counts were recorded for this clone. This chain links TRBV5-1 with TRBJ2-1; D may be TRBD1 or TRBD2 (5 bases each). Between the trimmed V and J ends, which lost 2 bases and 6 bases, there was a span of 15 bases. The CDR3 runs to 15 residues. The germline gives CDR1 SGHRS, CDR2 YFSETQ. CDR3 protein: CASSFIEGDSNEQFF. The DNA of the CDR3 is TGCGCCAGCAGCTTTATAGAGGGAGACAGCAATGAGCAGTTCTTC.

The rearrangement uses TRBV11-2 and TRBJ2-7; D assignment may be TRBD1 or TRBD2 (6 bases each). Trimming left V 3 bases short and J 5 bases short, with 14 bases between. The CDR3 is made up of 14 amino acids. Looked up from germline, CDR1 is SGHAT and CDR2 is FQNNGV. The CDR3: CASSFIGGLDEQYV. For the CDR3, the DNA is TGTGCCAGCAGCTTTATAGGGGGGCTGGACGAGCAGTACGTC.

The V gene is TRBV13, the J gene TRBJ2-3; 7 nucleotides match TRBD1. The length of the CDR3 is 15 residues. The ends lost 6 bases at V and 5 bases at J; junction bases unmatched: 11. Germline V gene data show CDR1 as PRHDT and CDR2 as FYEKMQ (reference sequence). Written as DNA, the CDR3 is TGTGCCAGCAGTTTAACACAGGGGTCGGGAGATACGCAGTATTTT. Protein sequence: CASSLTQGSGDTQYF. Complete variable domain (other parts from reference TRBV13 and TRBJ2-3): AAGVIQSPRHLIKEKRETATLKCYPIPRHDTVYWYQQGPGQDPQFLISFYEKMQSDKGSIPDRFSAQQFSDYHSELNMSSLELGDSALYFCASSLTQGSGDTQYFGPGTRLTVL.

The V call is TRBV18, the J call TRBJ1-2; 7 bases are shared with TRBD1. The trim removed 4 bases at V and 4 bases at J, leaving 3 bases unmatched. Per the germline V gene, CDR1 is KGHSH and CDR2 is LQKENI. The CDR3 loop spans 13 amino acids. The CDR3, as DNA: TGTGCCAGCTCACTCCGGGACAGCTATGGCTACACCTTC. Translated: CASSLRDSYGYTF.

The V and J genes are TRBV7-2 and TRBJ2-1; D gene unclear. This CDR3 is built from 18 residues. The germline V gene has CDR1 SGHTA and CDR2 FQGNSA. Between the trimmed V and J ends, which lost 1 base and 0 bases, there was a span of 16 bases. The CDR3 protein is CASSLGDPSGLSYNEQFF. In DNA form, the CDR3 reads TGTGCCAGCAGCTTAGGAGACCCATCGGGTCTCTCCTACAATGAGCAGTTCTTC.

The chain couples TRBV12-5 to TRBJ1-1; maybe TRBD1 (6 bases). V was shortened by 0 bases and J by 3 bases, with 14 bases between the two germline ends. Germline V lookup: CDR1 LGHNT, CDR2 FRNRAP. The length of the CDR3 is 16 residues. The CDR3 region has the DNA TGTGCTAGTGGTTTGGTAGGGGGGACGTACTACACTGAAGCTTTCTTT. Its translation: CASGLVGGTYYTEAFF.

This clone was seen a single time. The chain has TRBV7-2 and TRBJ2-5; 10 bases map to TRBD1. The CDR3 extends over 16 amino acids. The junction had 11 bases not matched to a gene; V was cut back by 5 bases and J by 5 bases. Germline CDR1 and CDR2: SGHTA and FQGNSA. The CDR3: CASSDKTGGATETQYF. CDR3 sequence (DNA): TGTGCCAGCAGCGATAAGACAGGGGGCGCGACGGAGACCCAGTACTTC. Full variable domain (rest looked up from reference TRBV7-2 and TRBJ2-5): GAGVSQSPSNKVTEKGKDVELRCDPISGHTALYWYRQSLGQGLEFLIYFQGNSAPDKSGLPSDRFSAERTGGSVSTLTIQRTQQEDSAVYLCASSDKTGGATETQYFGPGTRLLVL.

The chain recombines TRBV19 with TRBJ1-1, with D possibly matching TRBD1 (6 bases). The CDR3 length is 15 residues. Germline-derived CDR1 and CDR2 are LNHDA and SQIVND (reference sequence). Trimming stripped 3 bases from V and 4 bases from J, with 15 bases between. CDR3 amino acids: CASSIASGAGTEAFF. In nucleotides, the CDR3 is TGTGCCAGTAGTATCGCCTCGGGGGCCGGCACTGAAGCTTTCTTT.

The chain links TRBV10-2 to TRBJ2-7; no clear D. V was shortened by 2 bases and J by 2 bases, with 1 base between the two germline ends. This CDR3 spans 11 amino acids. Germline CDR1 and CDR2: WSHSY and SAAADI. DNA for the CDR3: TGCGCCAGCAGTGAGGCCTACGAGCAGTACGTC. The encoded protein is CASSEAYEQYV.

The CDR3 sequence: CASSLATVQETQYF. In DNA form, the CDR3 reads TGTGCCAGCAGCTTAGCTACAGTCCAAGAGACCCAGTACTTC. The chain joins TRBV7-9 to TRBJ2-5; D not resolved. This CDR3 is 14 amino acids long. Germline V gives CDR1 SEHNR, CDR2 FQNEAQ (reference sequence). V was shortened by 0 bases and J by 1 base, with 6 bases between the two germline ends.

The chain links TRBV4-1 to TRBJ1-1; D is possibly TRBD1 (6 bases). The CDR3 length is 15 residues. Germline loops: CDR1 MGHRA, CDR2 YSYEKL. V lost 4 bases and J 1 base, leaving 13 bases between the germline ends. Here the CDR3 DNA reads TGCGCCAGCAGCCGCCCGGGACATACGAACACTGAAGCTTTCTTT. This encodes CASSRPGHTNTEAFF.

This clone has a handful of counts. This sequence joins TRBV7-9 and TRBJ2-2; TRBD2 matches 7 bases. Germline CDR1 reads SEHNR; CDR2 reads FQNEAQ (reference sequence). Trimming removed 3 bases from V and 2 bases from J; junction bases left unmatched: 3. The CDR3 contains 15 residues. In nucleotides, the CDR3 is TGTGCCAGCAGCTTCCGGGACTACAACACCGGGGAGCTGTTTTTT. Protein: CASSFRDYNTGELFF.

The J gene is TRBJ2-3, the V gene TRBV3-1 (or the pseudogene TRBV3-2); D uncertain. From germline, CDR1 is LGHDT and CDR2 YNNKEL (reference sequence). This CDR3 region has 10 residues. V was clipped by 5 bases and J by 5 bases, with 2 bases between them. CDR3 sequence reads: CASSGDTQYF. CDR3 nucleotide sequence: TGTGCCAGCAGCGGAGATACGCAGTATTTT.

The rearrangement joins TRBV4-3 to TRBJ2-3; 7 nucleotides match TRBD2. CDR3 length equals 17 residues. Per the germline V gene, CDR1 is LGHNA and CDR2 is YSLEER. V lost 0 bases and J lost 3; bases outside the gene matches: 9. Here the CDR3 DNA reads TGCGCCAGCAGCCAAGATCGGGTAGCGGGCCTTACAGATACGCAGTATTTT. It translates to CASSQDRVAGLTDTQYF.

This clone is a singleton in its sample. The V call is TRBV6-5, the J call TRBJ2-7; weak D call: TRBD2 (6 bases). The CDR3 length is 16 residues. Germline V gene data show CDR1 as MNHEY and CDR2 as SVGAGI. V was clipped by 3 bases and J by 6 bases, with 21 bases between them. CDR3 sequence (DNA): TGTGCCAGCAGTTATGCCCTCGGGGGACCTGTGAGCGAGCAGTACTTC. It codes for CASSYALGGPVSEQYF.

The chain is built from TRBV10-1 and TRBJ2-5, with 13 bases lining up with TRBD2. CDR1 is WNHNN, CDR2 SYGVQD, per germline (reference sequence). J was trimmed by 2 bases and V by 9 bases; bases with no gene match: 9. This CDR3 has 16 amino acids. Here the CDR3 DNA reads TGCGCCAGACTATCGACTAGCGGGGGGTGTCAAGAGACCCAGTACTTC. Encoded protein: CARLSTSGGCQETQYF.

The CDR3 nucleotides read TGTGCCAGCGGTCCGGGGGGGCGGTGGAACAATGAGCAGTTCTTC. It encodes CASGPGGRWNNEQFF. The V call is TRBV25-1, the J call TRBJ2-1, with 8 bases matching TRBD2. With 8 bases clipped from V and 5 bases from J, the junction kept 11 bases outside the gene matches. Germline assignment: CDR1 MGHDK and CDR2 SYGVNS. CDR3 length equals 15 residues. Full variable domain (missing parts from reference TRBV25-1 and TRBJ2-1): EADIYQTPRYLVIGTGKKITLECSQTMGHDKMYWYQQDPGMELHLIHYSYGVNSTEKGDLSSESTVSRIRTEHFPLTLESARPSHTSQYLCASGPGGRWNNEQFFGPGTRLTVL.

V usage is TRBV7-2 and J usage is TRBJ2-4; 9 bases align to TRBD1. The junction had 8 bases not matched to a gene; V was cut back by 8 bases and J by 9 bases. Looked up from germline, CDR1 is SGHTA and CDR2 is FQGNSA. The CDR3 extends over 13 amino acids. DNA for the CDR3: TGTGCCAGCCACCGACAGGGGGTTGGCATTCAGTACTTC. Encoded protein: CASHRQGVGIQYF.

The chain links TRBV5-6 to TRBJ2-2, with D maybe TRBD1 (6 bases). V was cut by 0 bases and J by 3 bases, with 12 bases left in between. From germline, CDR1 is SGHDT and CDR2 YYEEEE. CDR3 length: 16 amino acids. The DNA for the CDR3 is TGTGCCAGCAGCTTGGTGAGAGGGGGTTACACCGGGGAGCTGTTTTTT. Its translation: CASSLVRGGYTGELFF.

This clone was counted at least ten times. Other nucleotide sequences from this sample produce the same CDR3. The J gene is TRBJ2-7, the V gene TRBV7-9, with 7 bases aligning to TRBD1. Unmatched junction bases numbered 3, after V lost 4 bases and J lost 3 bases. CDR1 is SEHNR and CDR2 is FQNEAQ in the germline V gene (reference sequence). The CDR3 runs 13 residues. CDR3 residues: CASSSRDSYEQYF. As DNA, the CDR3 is TGTGCCAGCAGCTCCCGGGACAGCTACGAGCAGTACTTC.

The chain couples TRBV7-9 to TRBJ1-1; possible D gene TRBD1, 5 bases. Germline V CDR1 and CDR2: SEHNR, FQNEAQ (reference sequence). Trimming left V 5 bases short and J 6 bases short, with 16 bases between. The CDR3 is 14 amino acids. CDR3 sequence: CASSLLQAGAEAFF. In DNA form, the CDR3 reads TGTGCCAGCAGCCTATTACAGGCCGGGGCTGAAGCTTTCTTT.